The entry below gives a single TCR beta chain sequence along with its context. Germline loops: CDR1 MGHDK, CDR2 SYGVNS. V lost 2 bases, J lost 3 bases, and 8 bases lay in between. The CDR3 covers 14 residues. This sample is part of a study of early T cells in non-severe SARS-CoV-2 infection. Study-level information: Sequencing used unsorted whole-blood bulk RNA, so chains lack pairing.

cDNA molecules, individually, were tagged with unique molecular identifiers. TCRdb recomputed calls from the 5' RACE reads with MiXCR, one row per CDR3 protein. Of about 80,000 distinct CDR3 sequences in the sample, about 15% were seen once. The receptor was derived from an adult who was a healthcare worker with PCR-confirmed SARS-CoV-2 infection or an uninfected control (not recorded which). The chain couples TRBV25-1 to TRBJ2-1; D perhaps matches TRBD1 (5 bases). Sequencing was done on a sample of whole blood. CDR3 DNA: TGTGCCAGCAGTGAACCAGGGATCTACAATGAGCAGTTCTTC. Residues: CASSEPGIYNEQFF.